This T cell receptor (beta chain) was recorded in a study of shared clonotypes between healthy human individuals. This clone was counted between two and nine times. CDR1 GTSNPN and CDR2 SVGIG come from the germline V gene (reference sequence). This CDR3 is built from 14 residues. V was pared by 0 bases and J by 0 bases, with 6 bases between. Using immunoSEQ multiplex PCR, the repertoire was profiled, and TCRdb retains in-frame clones only, with some absent. The sample has some 480,000 clones; 79% are singletons. The chain has TRBV30 and TRBJ2-1, with D hard to call. The sample consisted of PBMCs. The source is a woman aged 40 to 50 in good health. Some clones in this sample may be carry-over from other donors' samples. In DNA, the CDR3 is TGTGCCTGGAGTGTTCGACACTCCTACAATGAGCAGTTCTTC. Protein sequence: CAWSVRHSYNEQFF.